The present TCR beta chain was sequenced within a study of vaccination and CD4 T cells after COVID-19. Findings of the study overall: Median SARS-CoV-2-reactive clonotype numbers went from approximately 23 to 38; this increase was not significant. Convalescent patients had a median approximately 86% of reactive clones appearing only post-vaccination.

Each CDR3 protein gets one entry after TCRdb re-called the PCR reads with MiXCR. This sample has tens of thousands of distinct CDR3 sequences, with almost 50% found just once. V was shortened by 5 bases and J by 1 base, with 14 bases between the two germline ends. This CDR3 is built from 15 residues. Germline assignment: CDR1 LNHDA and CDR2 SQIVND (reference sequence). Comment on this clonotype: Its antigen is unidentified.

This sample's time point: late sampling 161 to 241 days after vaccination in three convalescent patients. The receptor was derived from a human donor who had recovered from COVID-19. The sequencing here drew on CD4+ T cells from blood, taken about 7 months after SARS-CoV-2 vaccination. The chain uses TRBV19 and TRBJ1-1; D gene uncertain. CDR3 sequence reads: CASSSERFGNTEAFF. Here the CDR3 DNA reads TGTGCCAGTAGTTCGGAGAGGTTCGGGAACACTGAAGCTTTCTTT.